This T cell receptor beta chain was obtained from a study of T-cell memory formation after mild COVID-19. TCRdb re-derived calls from the 5' RACE reads in MiXCR, one entry per CDR3 protein. The sample lists roughly 110,000 distinct CDR3 sequences, roughly 20% occurring once. V gave up 1 base and J gave up 9 bases; unmatched junction bases: 11. Germline V gives CDR1 SGHRS, CDR2 YFSETQ. The CDR3 loop spans 17 amino acids. This clonotype was counted between two and nine times. V and J are TRBV5-1 and TRBJ1-6; 9 positions match TRBD1. The material sequenced was PBMCs or a T cell subset sorted from them (not recorded which). This TCR derives from a man in his late teens or twenties who had mild COVID-19 (a few samples of this study predate the infection). Cell type and time point are not known. The CDR3 reads CASSLRGQGDRGSPLHF. DNA for the CDR3: TGCGCCAGCAGCTTGCGGGGACAGGGAGACAGGGGTTCACCCCTCCACTTT.